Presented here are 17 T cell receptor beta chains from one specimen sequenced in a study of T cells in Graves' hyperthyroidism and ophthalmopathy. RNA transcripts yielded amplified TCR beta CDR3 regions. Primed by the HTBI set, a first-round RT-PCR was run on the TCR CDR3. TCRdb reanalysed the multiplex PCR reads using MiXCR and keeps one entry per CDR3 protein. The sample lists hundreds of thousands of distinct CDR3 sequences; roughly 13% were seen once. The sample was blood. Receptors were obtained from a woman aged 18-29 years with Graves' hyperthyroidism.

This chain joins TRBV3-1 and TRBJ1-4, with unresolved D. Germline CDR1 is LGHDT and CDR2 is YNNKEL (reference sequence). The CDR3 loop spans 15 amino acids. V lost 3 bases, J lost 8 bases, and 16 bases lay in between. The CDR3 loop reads CASSQNWGVDEKLFF. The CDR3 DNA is TGTGCCAGCAGCCAGAATTGGGGAGTCGACGAAAAACTGTTTTTT.

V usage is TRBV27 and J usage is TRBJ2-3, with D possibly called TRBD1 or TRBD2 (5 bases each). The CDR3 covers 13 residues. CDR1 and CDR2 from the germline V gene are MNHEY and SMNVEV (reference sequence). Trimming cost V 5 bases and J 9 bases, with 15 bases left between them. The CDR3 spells CASSARSRDTQYF. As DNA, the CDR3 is TGTGCCAGCAGTGCGAGAAGTCGGGACACGCAGTATTTT.

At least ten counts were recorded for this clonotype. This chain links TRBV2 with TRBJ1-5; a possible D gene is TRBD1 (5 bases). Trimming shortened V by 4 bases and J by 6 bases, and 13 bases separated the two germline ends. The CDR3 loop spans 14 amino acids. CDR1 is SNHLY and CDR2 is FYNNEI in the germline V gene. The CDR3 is CASSGGRAGQPQHF. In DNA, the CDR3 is TGTGCCAGCAGTGGGGGCAGGGCGGGTCAGCCCCAGCATTTT.

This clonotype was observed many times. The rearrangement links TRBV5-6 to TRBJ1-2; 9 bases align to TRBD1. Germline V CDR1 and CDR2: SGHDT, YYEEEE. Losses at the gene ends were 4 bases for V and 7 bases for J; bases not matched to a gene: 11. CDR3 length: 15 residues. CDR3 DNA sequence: TGTGCCAGCAGCACCGGGACAGGGATAATAGGTGGCTACACCTTC. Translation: CASSTGTGIIGGYTF.

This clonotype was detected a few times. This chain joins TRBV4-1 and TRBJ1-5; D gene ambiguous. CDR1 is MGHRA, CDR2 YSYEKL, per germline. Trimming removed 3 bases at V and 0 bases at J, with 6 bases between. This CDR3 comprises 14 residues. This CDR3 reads CASSQLYSNQPQHF. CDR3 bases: TGCGCCAGCAGCCAGCTTTATAGCAATCAGCCCCAGCATTTT.

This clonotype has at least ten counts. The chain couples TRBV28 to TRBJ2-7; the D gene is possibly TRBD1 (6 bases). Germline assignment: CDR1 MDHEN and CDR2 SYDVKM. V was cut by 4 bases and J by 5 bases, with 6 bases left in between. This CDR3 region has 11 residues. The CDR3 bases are TGTGCCAGCAGTTACAGGGACGAGCAGTACTTC. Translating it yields CASSYRDEQYF.

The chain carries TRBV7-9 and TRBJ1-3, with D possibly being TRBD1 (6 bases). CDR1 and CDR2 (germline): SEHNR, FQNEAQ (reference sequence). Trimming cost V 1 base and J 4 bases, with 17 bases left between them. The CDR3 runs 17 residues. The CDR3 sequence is CASSLEVLGGAGNTIYF. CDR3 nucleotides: TGTGCCAGCAGCTTAGAGGTGTTGGGGGGCGCCGGAAACACCATATATTTT.

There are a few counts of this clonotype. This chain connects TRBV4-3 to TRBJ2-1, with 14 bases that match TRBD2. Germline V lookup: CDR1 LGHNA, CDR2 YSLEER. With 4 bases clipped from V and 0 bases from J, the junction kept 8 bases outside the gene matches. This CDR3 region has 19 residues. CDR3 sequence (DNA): TGCGCCAGCAGCCCAGGACTAGCGGGAGGTGGGAGCTCCTACAATGAGCAGTTCTTC. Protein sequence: CASSPGLAGGGSSYNEQFF.

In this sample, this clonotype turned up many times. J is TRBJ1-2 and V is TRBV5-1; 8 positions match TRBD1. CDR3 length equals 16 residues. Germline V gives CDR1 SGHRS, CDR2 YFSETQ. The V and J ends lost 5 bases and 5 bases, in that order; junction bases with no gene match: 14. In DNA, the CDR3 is TGCGCCAGCAGATACTTTTCAGGACAGGGAGGGTATGGCTACACCTTC. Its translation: CASRYFSGQGGYGYTF.

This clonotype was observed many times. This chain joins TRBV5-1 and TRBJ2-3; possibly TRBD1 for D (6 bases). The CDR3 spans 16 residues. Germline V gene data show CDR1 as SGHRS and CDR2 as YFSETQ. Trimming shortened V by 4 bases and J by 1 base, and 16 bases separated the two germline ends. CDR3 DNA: TGCGCCAGCAGCCCCCCCGGACAGTCCGGCACAGATACGCAGTATTTT. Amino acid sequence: CASSPPGQSGTDTQYF. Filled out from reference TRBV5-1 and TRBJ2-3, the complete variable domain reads KAGVTQTPRYLIKTRGQQVTLSCSPISGHRSVSWYQQTPGQGLQFLFEYFSETQRNKGNFPGRFSGRQFSNSRSEMNVSTLELGDSALYLCASSPPGQSGTDTQYFGPGTRLTVL.

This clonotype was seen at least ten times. The CDR3 reads CASSEILGNGYTF. The CDR3 DNA reads TGTGCCAGTAGTGAGATATTGGGGAATGGCTACACCTTC. The chain couples TRBV19 to TRBJ1-2; no definite D call. In germline, CDR1 is LNHDA, CDR2 SQIVND (reference sequence). The CDR3 runs 13 residues. V was pared by 5 bases and J by 6 bases, with 13 bases between.

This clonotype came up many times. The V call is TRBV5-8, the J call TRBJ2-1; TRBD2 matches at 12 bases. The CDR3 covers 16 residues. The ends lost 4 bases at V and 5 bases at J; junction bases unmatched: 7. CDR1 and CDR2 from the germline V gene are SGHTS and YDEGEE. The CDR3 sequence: CASSGGTSGPNNEQFF. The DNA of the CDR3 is TGTGCCAGCAGCGGAGGGACTAGCGGGCCGAACAATGAGCAGTTCTTC. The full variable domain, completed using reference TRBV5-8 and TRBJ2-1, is EAGVTQSPTHLIKTRGQQATLRCSPISGHTSVYWYQQALGLGLQFLLWYDEGEERNRGNFPPRFSGRQFPNYSSELNVNALELEDSALYLCASSGGTSGPNNEQFFGPGTRLTVL.

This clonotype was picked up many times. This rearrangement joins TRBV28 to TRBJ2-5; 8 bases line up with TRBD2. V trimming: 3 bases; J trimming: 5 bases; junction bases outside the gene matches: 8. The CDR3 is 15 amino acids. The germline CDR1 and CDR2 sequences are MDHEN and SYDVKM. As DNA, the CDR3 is TGTGCCAGCAGTTTTGACGGGAGGGCTCGGGAGACCCAGTACTTC. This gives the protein CASSFDGRARETQYF.

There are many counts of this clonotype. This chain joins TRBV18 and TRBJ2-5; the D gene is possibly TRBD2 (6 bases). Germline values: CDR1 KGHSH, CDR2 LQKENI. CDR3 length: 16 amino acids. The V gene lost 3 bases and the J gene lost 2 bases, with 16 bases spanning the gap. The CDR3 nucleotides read TGTGCCAGCTCACCGCGGTCGGGACTGCAGCAAGAGACCCAGTACTTC. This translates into CASSPRSGLQQETQYF. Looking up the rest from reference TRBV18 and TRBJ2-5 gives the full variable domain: NAGVMQNPRHLVRRRGQEARLRCSPMKGHSHVYWYRQLPEEGLKFMVYLQKENIIDESGMPKERFSAEFPKEGPSILRIQQVVRGDSAAYFCASSPRSGLQQETQYFGPGTRLLVL.

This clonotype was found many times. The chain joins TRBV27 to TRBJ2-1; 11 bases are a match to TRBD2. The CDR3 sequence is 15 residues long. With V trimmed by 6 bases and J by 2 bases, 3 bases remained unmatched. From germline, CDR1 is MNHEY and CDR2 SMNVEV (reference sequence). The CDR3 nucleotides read TGTGCCAGCAGCTTTAGCGGGAGGGCCTACAATGAGCAGTTCTTC. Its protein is CASSFSGRAYNEQFF.

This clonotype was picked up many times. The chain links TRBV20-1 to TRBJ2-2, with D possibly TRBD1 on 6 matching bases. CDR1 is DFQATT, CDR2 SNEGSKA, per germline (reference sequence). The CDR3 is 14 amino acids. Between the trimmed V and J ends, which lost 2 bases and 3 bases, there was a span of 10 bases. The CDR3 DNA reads TGCAGTGCTAGAAGGGGGTTGGACACCGGGGAGCTGTTTTTT. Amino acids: CSARRGLDTGELFF.

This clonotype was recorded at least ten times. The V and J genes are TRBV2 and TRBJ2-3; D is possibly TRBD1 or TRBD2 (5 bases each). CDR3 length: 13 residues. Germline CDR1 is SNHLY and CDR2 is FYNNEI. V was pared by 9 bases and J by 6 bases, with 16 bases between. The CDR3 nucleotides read TGTGCCAGGGCGGGTCCCGGGGCGGATACGCAGTATTTT. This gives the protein CARAGPGADTQYF.